This T cell receptor (beta chain) emerged from a study of T cells in Graves' hyperthyroidism and ophthalmopathy. Study-wide results and limits: Ophthalmopathy and stable hyperthyroidism were separated by a 13 V-J model. Ophthalmopathy onset followed model prediction by a median around 6.6 months.

Deletions cut 0 bases from V and 5 bases from J, with 11 bases between. CDR3 size: 14 residues. Germline lookup yields CDR1 PRHDT and CDR2 FYEKMQ (reference sequence). On this clonotype itself: Its antigen is currently unknown.

Patients between 18 and 65 years old had hyperthyroidism, newly diagnosed and lasting under 2 months. The study excluded patients with uncontrolled infection, other autoimmune disease, pregnancy or lactation. RNA transcripts were the template for amplifying TCR beta CDR3 regions. With the HTBI primer set, the TCR CDR3 went through a first round of RT-PCR. From the multiplex PCR reads, TCRdb called clonotypes with MiXCR, one entry per CDR3 protein. This sample has fewer than 550,000 distinct CDR3 sequences, with 15% to 19% found just once. This rearrangement joins TRBV13 to TRBJ2-7; D tentatively reads TRBD1 or TRBD2 (6 bases each). The sample taken for sequencing was blood. This TCR was sampled from a woman aged 18-29 years with Graves' hyperthyroidism. CDR3 protein: CASSLGRGQDEQYF. The CDR3 nucleotides are TGTGCCAGCAGCTTAGGGCGGGGACAAGACGAGCAGTACTTC.